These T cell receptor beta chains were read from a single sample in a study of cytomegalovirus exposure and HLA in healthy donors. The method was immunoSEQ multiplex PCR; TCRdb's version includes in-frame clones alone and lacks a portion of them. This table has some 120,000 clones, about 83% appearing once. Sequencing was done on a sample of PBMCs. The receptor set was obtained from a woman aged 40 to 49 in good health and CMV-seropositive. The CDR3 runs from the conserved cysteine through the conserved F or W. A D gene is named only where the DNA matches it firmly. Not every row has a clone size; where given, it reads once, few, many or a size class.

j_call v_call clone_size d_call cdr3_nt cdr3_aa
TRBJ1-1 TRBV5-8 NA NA TGTGCCAGCAGCTTGGATTACGGGATAACTGAAGCTTTCTTT CASSLDYGITEAFF
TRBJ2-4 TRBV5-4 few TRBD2 TGTGCCAGCAGCTATGGCAGCGGGAACTCCAAAAACATTCAGTACTTC CASSYGSGNSKNIQYF
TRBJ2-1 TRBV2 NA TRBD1 TGTGCCAGCAGTGGGACAGGGGGTCACAATGAGCAGTTCTTC CASSGTGGHNEQFF
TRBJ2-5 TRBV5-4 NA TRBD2 TGTGCCAGCAGCTCGCGGACTAGCGACAAAGAGACCCAGTACTTC CASSSRTSDKETQYF
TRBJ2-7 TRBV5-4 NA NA TGTGCCAGCATAGAACGGGGACAAAGTATCGACGAGCAGTACTTC CASIERGQSIDEQYF
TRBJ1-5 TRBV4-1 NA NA TGCGCCAGCAGCGGGACACCTTATAGCAATCAGCCCCAGCATTTT CASSGTPYSNQPQHF
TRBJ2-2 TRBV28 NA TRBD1 TGTGCCAGCAGGAAAACCGGGACAGCCAACACCGGGGAGCTGTTTTTT CASRKTGTANTGELFF
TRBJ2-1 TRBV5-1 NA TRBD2 TGCGCCAGCAGCTTGAGTCGACTAGCGGCCTACAATGAGCAGTTCTTC CASSLSRLAAYNEQFF
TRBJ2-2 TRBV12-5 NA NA TGTGCTAGTGGTTTGTCGGGGTTCGGGGAGCTGTTTTTT CASGLSGFGELFF
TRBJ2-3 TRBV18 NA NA TGTGCCAGCTCACCAGTGGGCCGCACAGATACGCAGTATTTT CASSPVGRTDTQYF
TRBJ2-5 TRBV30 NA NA TGTGCCTGGACCCGGGGAGGGACCCAGTACTTC CAWTRGGTQYF
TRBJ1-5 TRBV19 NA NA TGTGCCAGTAGTATTTCGGGAAGGGATCAGCCCCAGCATTTT CASSISGRDQPQHF
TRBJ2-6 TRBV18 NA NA TGTGCCAGCTCAAGGGGCGCCTTGGACTCTGGGGCCAACGTCCTGACTTTC CASSRGALDSGANVLTF
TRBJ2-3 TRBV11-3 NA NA TGTGCCAGCAGGGACTACACAGATACGCAGTATTTT CASRDYTDTQYF
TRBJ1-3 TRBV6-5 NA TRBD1 TGTGCCAGCAGTTACTCCGGGACAGCCTCTGGAAACACCATATATTTT CASSYSGTASGNTIYF
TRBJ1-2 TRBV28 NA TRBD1 TGTGCCAGCATAGGGATAACGGGACAGGGAGCTCTCTATGGCTACACCTTC CASIGITGQGALYGYTF
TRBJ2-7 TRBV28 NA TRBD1 TGTGCCAGCAGCTTGACCCAGGGGGCGCTTTACGAGCAGTACTTC CASSLTQGALYEQYF
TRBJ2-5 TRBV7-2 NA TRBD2 TGTGCCAGCAGCTCAAGCGGGAGGCCAGAGACCCAGTACTTC CASSSSGRPETQYF
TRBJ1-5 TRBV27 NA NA TGTGCCAGCAGTTTAGTAGCTAGCAATCAGCCCCAGCATTTT CASSLVASNQPQHF
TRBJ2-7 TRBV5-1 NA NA TGCGCCAGCAGCTTAAGGGTAGAGGGCGAGCAGTACTTC CASSLRVEGEQYF
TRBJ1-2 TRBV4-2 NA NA TGTGCCAGCAGCCACCATTCGGGGAGGGAGGGCGGCTACACCTTC CASSHHSGREGGYTF
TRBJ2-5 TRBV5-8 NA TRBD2 TGTGCCAGCAGCCTCGGACTAGCGGGACTCCAAGAGACCCAGTACTTC CASSLGLAGLQETQYF
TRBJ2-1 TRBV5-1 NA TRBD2 TGCGCCAGCAGCTCTACAGGACTAGCAGCCTACAATGAGCAGTTCTTC CASSSTGLAAYNEQFF
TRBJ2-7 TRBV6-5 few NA TGTGCCAGCAGTTACTCGAAGTCGGTCACCGAGCAGTACTTC CASSYSKSVTEQYF
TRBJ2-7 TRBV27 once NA TGTGCCAGCAGTTTATCGCCAGGAACCTACGAGCAGTACTTC CASSLSPGTYEQYF
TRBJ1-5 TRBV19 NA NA TGTGCCAGTAGATCCAGACAGCGTAGCAATCAGCCCCAGCATTTT CASRSRQRSNQPQHF
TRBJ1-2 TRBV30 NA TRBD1 TGTGCCTGGAGTGCACAGGGGGGCTATGGCTACACCTTC CAWSAQGGYGYTF
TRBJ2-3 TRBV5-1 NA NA TGCGCCAGCAGCTTGGATGGCGGGGGCCTTAGCACAGATACGCAGTATTTT CASSLDGGGLSTDTQYF
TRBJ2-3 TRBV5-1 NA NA TGCGCCAGCGGCCGGACTTCCACAGATACGCAGTATTTT CASGRTSTDTQYF